One T cell receptor (beta chain) is described in this entry. It was CD45RO-negative cells, positively selected for CCR7, that made up naive CD8 cells, with terminally differentiated effector memory CD45RA+ cells excluded. The J segment lost 3 bases and the V segment lost 0 bases, leaving 2 bases of the junction unmatched. The CDR3 totals 14 residues. CDR1 and CDR2 from the germline V gene are SGHKS and YYEKEE (reference sequence). The table came from immunoSEQ multiplex PCR; TCRdb's copy has only in-frame clones and leaves some out. The sample records approximately 600,000 clones, 85% to 95% being singletons. The data stem from a study of shared clonotypes between healthy human individuals.

This TCR derives from a woman aged 25-40 years in good health. What was sequenced was naive CD8+ T cells sorted from blood. This chain links TRBV5-5 with TRBJ2-7; 8 nucleotides agree with TRBD2. DNA of the CDR3: TGTGCCAGCAGCTTGGGACTAGCGTACTACGAGCAGTACTTC. Amino acids: CASSLGLAYYEQYF.